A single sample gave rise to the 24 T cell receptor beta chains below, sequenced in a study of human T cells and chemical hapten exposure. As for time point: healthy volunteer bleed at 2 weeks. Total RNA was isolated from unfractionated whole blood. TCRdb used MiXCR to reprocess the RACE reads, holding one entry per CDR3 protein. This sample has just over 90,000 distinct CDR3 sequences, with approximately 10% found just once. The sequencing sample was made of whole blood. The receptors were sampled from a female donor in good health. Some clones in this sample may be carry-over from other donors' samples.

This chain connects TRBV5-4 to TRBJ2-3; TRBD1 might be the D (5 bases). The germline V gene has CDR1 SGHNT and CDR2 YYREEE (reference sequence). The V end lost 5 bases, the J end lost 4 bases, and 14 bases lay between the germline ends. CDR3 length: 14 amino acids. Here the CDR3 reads CASSFRQLADTQYF. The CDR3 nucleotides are TGTGCCAGCAGTTTTAGACAGCTCGCAGATACGCAGTATTTT. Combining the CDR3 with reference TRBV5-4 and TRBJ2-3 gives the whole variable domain ETGVTQSPTHLIKTRGQQVTLRCSSQSGHNTVSWYQQALGQGPQFIFQYYREEENGRGNFPPRFSGLQFPNYSSELNVNALELDDSALYLCASSFRQLADTQYFGPGTRLTVL.

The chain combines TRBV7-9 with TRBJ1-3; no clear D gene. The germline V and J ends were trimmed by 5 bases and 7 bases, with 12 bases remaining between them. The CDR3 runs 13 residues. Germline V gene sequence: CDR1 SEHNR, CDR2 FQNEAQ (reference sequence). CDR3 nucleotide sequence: TGTGCCAGCAGCGTCGCCTCGGCCAACACCATATATTTT. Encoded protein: CASSVASANTIYF. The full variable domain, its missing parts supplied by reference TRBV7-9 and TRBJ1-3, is DTGVSQNPRHKITKRGQNVTFRCDPISEHNRLYWYRQTLGQGPEFLTYFQNEAQLEKSRLLSDRFSAERPKGSFSTLEIQRTEQGDSAMYLCASSVASANTIYFGEGSWLTVV.

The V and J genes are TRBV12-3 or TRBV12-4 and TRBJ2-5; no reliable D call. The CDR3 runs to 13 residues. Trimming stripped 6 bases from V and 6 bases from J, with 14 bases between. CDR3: CASSRVDGQTQYF. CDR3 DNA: TGTGCCAGCAGCCGAGTCGACGGACAGACCCAGTACTTC.

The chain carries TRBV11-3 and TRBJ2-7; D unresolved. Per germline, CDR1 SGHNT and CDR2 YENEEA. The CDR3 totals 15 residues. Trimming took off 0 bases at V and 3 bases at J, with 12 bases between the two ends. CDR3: CASSLDVGALYEQYF. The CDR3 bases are TGTGCCAGCAGCTTAGACGTCGGAGCCCTCTACGAGCAGTACTTC.

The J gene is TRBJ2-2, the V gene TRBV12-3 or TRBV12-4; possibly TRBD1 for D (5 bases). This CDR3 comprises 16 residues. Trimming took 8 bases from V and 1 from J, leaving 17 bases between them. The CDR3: CASGLTGIRNTGELFF. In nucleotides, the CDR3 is TGTGCCAGCGGCCTCACAGGCATTCGGAACACCGGGGAGCTGTTTTTT.

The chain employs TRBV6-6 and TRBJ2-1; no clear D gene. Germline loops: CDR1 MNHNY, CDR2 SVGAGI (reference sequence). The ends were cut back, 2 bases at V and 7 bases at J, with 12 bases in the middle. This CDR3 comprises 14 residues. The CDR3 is CASSYTGPGNEQFF. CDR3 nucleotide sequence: TGTGCCAGCAGTTACACGGGTCCTGGGAATGAGCAGTTCTTC.

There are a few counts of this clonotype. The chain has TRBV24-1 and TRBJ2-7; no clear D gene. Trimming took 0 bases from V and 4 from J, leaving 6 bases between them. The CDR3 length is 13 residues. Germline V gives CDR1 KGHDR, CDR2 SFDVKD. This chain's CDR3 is CATSDLQSYEQYF. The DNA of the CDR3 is TGTGCCACCAGTGATTTGCAATCATACGAGCAGTACTTC.

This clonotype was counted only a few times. CDR3 residues: CATSDKGLAGSLDEQFF. In DNA, the CDR3 is TGTGCCACCAGTGATAAAGGACTAGCGGGCTCTTTGGATGAGCAGTTCTTC. V and J are TRBV24-1 and TRBJ2-1, with 11 bases aligning to TRBD2. Trimming at V came to 3 bases and at J to 8 bases, leaving 11 bases not matched to a gene. The CDR3 contains 17 residues. CDR1 and CDR2 from the germline V gene are KGHDR and SFDVKD.

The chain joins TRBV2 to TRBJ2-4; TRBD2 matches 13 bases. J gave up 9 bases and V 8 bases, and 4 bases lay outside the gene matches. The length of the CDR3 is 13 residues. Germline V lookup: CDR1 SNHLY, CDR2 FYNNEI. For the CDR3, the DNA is TGTGCCAGCGAAACTAGCGGGAGGGTCATTCAGTACTTC. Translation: CASETSGRVIQYF.

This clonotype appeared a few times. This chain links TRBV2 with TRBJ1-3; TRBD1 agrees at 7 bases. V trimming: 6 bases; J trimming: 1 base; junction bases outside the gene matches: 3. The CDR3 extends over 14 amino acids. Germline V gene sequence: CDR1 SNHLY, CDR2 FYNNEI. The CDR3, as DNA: TGTGCCAGCAGATACAGGGGTTCTGGAAACACCATATATTTT. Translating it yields CASRYRGSGNTIYF. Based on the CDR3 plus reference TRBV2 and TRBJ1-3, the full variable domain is EPEVTQTPSHQVTQMGQEVILRCVPISNHLYFYWYRQILGQKVEFLVSFYNNEISEKSEIFDDQFSVERPDGSNFTLKIRSTKLEDSAMYFCASRYRGSGNTIYFGEGSWLTVV.

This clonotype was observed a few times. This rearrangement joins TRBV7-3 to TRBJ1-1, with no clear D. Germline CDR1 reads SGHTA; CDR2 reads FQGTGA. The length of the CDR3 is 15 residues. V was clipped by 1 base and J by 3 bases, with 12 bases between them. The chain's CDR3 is CASSLMGGIDTEAFF. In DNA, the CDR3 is TGTGCCAGCAGCTTAATGGGCGGAATCGACACTGAAGCTTTCTTT.

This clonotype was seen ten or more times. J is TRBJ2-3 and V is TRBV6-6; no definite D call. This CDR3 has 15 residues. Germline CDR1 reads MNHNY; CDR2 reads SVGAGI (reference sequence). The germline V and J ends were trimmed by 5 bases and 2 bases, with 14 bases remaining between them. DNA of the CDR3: TGTGCCAGCAGTCGCAGGATCCCCCCCACAGATACGCAGTATTTT. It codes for CASSRRIPPTDTQYF.

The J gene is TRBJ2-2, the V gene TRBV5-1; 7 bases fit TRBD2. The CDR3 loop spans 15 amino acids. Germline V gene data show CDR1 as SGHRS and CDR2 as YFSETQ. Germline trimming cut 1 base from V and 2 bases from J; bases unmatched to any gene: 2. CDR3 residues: CASSLSGTNTGELFF. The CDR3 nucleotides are TGCGCCAGCAGCTTGAGCGGGACCAACACCGGGGAGCTGTTTTTT.

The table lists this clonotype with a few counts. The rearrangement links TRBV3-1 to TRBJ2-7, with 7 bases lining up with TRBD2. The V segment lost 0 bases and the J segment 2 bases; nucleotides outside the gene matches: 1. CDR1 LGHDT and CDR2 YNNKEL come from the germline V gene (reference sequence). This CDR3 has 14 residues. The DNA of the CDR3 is TGTGCCAGCAGCCAAGAGGGAGGGACCTACGAGCAGTACTTC. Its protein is CASSQEGGTYEQYF.

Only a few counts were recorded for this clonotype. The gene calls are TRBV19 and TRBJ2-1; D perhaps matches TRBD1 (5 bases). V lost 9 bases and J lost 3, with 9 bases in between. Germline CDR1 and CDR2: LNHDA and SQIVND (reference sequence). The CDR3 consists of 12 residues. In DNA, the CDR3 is TGTGCCAGCGCAGGGTACTACAATGAGCAGTTCTTC. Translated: CASAGYYNEQFF.

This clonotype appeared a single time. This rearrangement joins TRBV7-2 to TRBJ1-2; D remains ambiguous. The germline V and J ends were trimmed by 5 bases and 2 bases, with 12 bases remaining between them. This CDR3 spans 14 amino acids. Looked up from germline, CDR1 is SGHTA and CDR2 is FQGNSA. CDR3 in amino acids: CASSPGAQNYGYTF. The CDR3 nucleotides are TGTGCCAGCAGCCCCGGTGCACAGAACTATGGCTACACCTTC.

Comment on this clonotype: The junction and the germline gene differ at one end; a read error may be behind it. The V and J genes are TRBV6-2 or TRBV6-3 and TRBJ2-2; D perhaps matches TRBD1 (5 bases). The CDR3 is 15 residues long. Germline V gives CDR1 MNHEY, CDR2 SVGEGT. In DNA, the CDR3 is TGTGCCGGCAGTTACCTCAGGGCCAACACCGGGGAGCTGTTTTTT. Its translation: CAGSYLRANTGELFF.

The CDR3 sequence: CAWGSGQEYQETQYF. The CDR3 DNA reads as TGTGCCTGGGGGTCGGGACAGGAGTACCAAGAGACCCAGTACTTC. The genes are TRBV30 and TRBJ2-5; 8 nucleotides agree with TRBD1. After removal of 5 bases from V and 0 bases from J, the junction contained 8 bases not matched to a gene. This CDR3 has 15 residues. Germline values: CDR1 GTSNPN, CDR2 SVGIG (reference sequence).

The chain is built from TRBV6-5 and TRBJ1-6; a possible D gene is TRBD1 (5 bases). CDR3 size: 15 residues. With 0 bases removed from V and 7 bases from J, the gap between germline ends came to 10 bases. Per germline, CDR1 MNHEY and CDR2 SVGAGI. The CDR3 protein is CASSYSGATNSPLHF. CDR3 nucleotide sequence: TGTGCCAGCAGTTACTCAGGGGCCACAAATTCACCCCTCCACTTT.

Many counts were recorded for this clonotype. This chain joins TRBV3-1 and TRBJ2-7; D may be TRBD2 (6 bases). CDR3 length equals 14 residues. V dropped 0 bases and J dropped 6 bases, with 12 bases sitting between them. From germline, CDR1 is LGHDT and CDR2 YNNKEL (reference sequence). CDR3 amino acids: CASSQELAQREQYF. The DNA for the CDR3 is TGTGCCAGCAGCCAAGAGCTAGCGCAGCGCGAGCAGTACTTC.

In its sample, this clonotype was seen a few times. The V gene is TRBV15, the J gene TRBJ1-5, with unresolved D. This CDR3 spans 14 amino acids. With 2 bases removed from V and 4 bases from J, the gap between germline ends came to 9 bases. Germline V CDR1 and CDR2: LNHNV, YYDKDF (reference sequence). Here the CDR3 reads CATSRLPVNQPQHF. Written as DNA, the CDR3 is TGTGCCACCAGCAGACTCCCAGTAAATCAGCCCCAGCATTTT.

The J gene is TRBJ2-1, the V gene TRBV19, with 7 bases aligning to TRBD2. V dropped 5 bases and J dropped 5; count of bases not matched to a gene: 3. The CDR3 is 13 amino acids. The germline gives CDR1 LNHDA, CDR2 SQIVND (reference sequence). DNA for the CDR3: TGTGCCAGTAGTGTCGGGGGGAACAATGAGCAGTTCTTC. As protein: CASSVGGNNEQFF.

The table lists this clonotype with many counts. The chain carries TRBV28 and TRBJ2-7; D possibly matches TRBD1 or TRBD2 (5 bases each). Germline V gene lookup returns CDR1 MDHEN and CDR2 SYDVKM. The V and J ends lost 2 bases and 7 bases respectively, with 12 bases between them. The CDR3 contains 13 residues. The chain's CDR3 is CASSLNPWGEQYF. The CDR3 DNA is TGTGCCAGCAGTTTAAATCCCTGGGGGGAGCAGTACTTC.

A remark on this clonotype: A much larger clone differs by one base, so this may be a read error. CDR3 nucleotide sequence: TGTGCCAGCAGGACCGACAACTCTGGGGCCAACGTCCTGACTTTC. This codes for CASRTDNSGANVLTF. The chain combines TRBV2 with TRBJ2-6; no clear D gene. The CDR3 is made up of 15 amino acids. Germline V lookup: CDR1 SNHLY, CDR2 FYNNEI. Deletions cut 6 bases from V and 0 bases from J, with 9 bases between.